This T cell receptor beta chain originates from a study of OX40 agonist ivuxolimab in advanced cancers. Study summary: The patients' treatment was ivuxolimab, an agonistic anti-OX40 (CD134) antibody. Notes on the study in general: It was not determined which antigens were specifically recognized by the peripheral T cells that had undergone clonal expansion.

Assay used: immunoSEQ multiplex PCR; TCRdb lists only in-frame clones, some missing. This sample yields about 62,000 clones, of which 85% are seen a single time; just under 4% belongs to the top ten. The germline V gene encodes CDR1 MNHEY and CDR2 SMNVEV (reference sequence). The V gene lost 3 bases and the J gene lost 3 bases, with 9 bases spanning the gap. The CDR3 length is 13 residues. About this clone: Its antigen is not known.

The chain links TRBV27 to TRBJ2-7; weak D call: TRBD2 (6 bases). The specimen comprised CD4+ or CD8+ T cells sorted from blood, sampled in a trial of the OX40 agonist ivuxolimab. The sequence was collected from an adult with an advanced solid tumor such as melanoma, head and neck, liver or kidney cancer. The CDR3 loop is CASSLSSDYEQYF. The DNA of the CDR3 is TGTGCCAGCAGTTTGTCTAGCGACTACGAGCAGTACTTC.